This TCR beta chain appears in the sequencing data of a study of healthy donors' naive CD4 and CD8 T cells. Starting from 500 ng of total RNA, TCR libraries were made with linear amplification. A single record per CDR3 protein comes from TCRdb applying MiXCR to the reads. The sample consists of about 180,000 distinct CDR3 sequences, over 60% of them appearing once. A remark on this clonotype: Its target is unknown.

Whole-study findings and limits: Alpha and beta chains were sequenced in bulk without pairing. A reported CD4+/CD8+ bias affected most V and J genes in naive cells.

Germline lookup yields CDR1 LNHDA and CDR2 SQIVND (reference sequence). This CDR3 is built from 15 residues. V gave up 3 bases and J gave up 0 bases, with 9 bases separating them. Sequencing used naive CD4+ and CD8+ T cells sorted from blood, pooled from several donors. This clonotype was obtained from a pool of human donors in good health; the sample pools cells from several healthy donors. The chain employs TRBV19 and TRBJ2-1; D is unresolved. The CDR3 protein is CASSIGKSSYNEQFF. CDR3 DNA: TGTGCCAGTAGTATCGGCAAGAGCTCCTACAATGAGCAGTTCTTC. Together with reference TRBV19 and TRBJ2-1, the CDR3 gives the full variable domain: DGGITQSPKYLFRKEGQNVTLSCEQNLNHDAMYWYRQDPGQGLRLIYYSQIVNDFQKGDIAEGYSVSREKKESFPLTVTSAQKNPTAFYLCASSIGKSSYNEQFFGPGTRLTVL.